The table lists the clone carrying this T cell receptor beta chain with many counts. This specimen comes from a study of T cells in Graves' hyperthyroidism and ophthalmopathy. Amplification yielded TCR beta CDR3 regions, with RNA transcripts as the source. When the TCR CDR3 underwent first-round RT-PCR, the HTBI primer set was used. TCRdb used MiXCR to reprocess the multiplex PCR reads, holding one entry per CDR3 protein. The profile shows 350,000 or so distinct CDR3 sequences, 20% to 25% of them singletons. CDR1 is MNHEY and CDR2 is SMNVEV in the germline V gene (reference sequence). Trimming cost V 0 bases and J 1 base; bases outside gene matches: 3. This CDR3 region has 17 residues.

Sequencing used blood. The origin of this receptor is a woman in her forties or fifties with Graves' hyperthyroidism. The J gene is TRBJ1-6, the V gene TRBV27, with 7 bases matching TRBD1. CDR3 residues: CASSLSVTGSYNSPLHF. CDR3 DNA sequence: TGTGCCAGCAGTTTATCCGTGACAGGGTCCTATAATTCACCCCTCCACTTT.